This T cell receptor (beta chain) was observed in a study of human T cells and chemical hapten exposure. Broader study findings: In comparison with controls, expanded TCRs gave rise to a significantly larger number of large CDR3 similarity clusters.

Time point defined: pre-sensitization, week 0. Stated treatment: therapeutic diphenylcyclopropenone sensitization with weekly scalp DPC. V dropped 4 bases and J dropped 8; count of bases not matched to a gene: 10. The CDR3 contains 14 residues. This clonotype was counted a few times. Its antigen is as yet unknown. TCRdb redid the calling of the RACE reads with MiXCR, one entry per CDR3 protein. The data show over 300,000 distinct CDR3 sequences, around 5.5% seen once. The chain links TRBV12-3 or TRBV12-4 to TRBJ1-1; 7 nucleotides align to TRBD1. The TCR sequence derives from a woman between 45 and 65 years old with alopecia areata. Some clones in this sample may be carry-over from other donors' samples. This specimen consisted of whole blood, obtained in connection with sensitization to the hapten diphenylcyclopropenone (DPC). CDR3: CASSYLPLGQEAFF. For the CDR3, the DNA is TGTGCCAGCAGTTACCTACCCTTGGGACAGGAAGCTTTCTTT.